This TCR beta chain was identified in a study of blood T cell repertoires in COVID-19. Overall study context: Italy, Spain and the United States were the sources of the convalescent and acute COVID-19 samples.

V lost 3 bases and J lost 9; bases outside the gene matches: 5. Germline V CDR1 and CDR2: SGHTA, FQGNSA. The CDR3 is 14 residues long. This table comes from immunoSEQ multiplex PCR, and its TCRdb copy is limited to in-frame clones, with some not included. The sample holds 50,000 to 70,000 clones, roughly 84% seen once. This TCR derives from a man aged 70-80 years with active COVID-19. Sequenced input: peripheral blood. The rearrangement joins TRBV7-2 to TRBJ2-1; TRBD2 matches at 10 bases. The CDR3 spells CASSFTSGVGEQFF. The CDR3, as DNA: TGTGCCAGCAGCTTTACTAGCGGGGTGGGTGAGCAGTTCTTC.